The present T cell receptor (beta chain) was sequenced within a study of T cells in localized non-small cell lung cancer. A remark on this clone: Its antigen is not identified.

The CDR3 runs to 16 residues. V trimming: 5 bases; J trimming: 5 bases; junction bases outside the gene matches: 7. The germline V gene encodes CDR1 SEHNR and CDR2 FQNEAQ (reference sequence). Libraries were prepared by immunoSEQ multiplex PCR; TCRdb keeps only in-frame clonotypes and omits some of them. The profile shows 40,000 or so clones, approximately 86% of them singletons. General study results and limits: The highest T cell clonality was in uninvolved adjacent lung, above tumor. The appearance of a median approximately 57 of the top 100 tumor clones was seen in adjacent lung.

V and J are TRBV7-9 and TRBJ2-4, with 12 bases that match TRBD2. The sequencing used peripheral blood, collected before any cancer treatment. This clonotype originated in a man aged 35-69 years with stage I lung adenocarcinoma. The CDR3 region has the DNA TGTGCCAGCAGCATCCGACTAGCGGGAGCGGAAAACATTCAGTACTTC. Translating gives CASSIRLAGAENIQYF. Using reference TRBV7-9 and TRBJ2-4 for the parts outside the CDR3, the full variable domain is DTGVSQNPRHKITKRGQNVTFRCDPISEHNRLYWYRQTLGQGPEFLTYFQNEAQLEKSRLLSDRFSAERPKGSFSTLEIQRTEQGDSAMYLCASSIRLAGAENIQYFGAGTRLSVL.